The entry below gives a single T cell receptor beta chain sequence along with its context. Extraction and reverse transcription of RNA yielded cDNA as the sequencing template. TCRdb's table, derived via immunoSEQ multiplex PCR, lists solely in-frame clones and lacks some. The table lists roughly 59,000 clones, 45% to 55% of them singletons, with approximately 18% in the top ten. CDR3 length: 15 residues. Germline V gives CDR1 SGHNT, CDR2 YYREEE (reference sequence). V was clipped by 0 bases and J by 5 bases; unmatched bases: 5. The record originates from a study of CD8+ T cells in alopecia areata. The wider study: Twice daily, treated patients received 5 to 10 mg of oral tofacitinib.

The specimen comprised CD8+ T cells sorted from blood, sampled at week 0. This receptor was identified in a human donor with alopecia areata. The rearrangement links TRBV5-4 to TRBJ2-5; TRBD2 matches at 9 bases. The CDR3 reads CASSLGAGGLETQYF. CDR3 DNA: TGTGCCAGCAGCTTGGGGGCGGGAGGGCTGGAGACCCAGTACTTC.